This T cell receptor (beta chain) was sequenced during a study of metastatic and nonmetastatic thyroid tumors. All patients were untreated before thyroid surgery. TCRdb reassembled clones from the PCR reads with MiXCR. The sample holds tens of thousands of clones, 15% to 20% seen once. The germline V gene has CDR1 SQVTM and CDR2 ANQGSEA. CDR3 length: 12 amino acids. V dropped 8 bases and J dropped 7; count of bases not matched to a gene: 10. This TCR came from a male donor with papillary thyroid cancer or a benign thyroid nodule (not recorded which). Some clones in this sample may be carry-over from other donors' samples. Input material: blood. The V gene is TRBV29-1, the J gene TRBJ2-5; 7 bases match TRBD1. Here the CDR3 DNA reads TGCAGCTTGGGGACAGCGGTCGGGACCCAGTACTTC. It encodes CSLGTAVGTQYF.